The 30 T cell receptor beta chains below all came from one sample that was sequenced in a study of blood T cell repertoires in COVID-19. Some clones are missing from TCRdb's copy, which holds only in-frame ones; the method was immunoSEQ multiplex PCR. The sample lists fewer than 350,000 clones, 80% to 90% occurring once. Sequenced sample: PBMCs or T cells enriched from blood (not recorded which). Receptor source: a man aged 25-45 years who had recovered from COVID-19.

The chain carries TRBV3-1 (or the pseudogene TRBV3-2) and TRBJ2-7; TRBD1 matches at 8 bases. Germline CDR1 LGHDT, CDR2 YNNKEL (reference sequence). With 3 bases clipped from V and 6 bases from J, the junction kept 1 base outside the gene matches. The CDR3 is 12 amino acids. CDR3: CASSQDRVEQYF. CDR3 bases: TGTGCCAGCAGCCAGGACAGGGTCGAGCAGTACTTC.

The V call is TRBV5-1, the J call TRBJ1-1, with 11 bases fitting TRBD1. The ends lost 4 bases at V and 1 base at J; junction bases unmatched: 6. This CDR3 spans 16 amino acids. Per germline, CDR1 SGHRS and CDR2 YFSETQ. The CDR3 nucleotides are TGCGCCAGCAGCACAGGACAGGGGGCGAAGAACACTGAAGCTTTCTTT. As protein: CASSTGQGAKNTEAFF.

This chain links TRBV7-9 with TRBJ1-1, with a weak D call TRBD1 (5 bases). CDR3 size: 14 residues. V dropped 8 bases and J dropped 10 bases, with 23 bases sitting between them. Germline V gene lookup returns CDR1 SEHNR and CDR2 FQNEAQ (reference sequence). The CDR3 is CASGPGVTSSAAFF. CDR3 in DNA: TGTGCCAGCGGGCCGGGGGTAACTAGTTCGGCAGCTTTCTTT.

This clone showed up just once. The J gene is TRBJ2-7, the V gene TRBV2, with 11 bases identical to TRBD1. Per the germline V gene, CDR1 is SNHLY and CDR2 is FYNNEI. V was clipped by 11 bases and J by 3 bases; unmatched bases: 3. This CDR3 has 12 amino acids. The CDR3 nucleotides are TGTGCCGGAGGGACAGGGGGCTACGAGCAGTACTTC. Its protein product is CAGGTGGYEQYF.

Points on this clone: One junction end disagrees with the germline gene, perhaps due to a read error. V usage is TRBV4-2 and J usage is TRBJ1-5, with 9 positions matching TRBD1. Germline CDR1 reads LGHNA; CDR2 reads YNFKEQ. This CDR3 comprises 15 residues. CDR3 protein: CAGSQRDRGNQPQHF. CDR3 DNA: TGTGCCGGCAGCCAAAGGGACAGGGGCAATCAGCCCCAGCATTTT.

Comment on this clone: The same CDR3 is also encoded by other DNA sequences in this sample. The chain uses TRBV2 and TRBJ1-2, with D possibly being TRBD1 (6 bases). CDR3 length equals 13 residues. The V gene lost 2 bases and the J gene lost 4 bases, with 8 bases spanning the gap. Germline V lookup: CDR1 SNHLY, CDR2 FYNNEI. The CDR3 DNA sequence: TGTGCCAGCAGTGAAAAAGGGGGCTATGGCTACACCTTC. Translation gives CASSEKGGYGYTF.

J is TRBJ2-1 and V is TRBV9; possible D gene TRBD2, 6 bases. The germline V gene encodes CDR1 SGDLS and CDR2 YYNGEE. The ends were cut back, 0 bases at V and 4 bases at J, with 11 bases in the middle. The CDR3 is 15 amino acids. Here the CDR3 DNA reads TGTGCCAGCAGCGTAGATCCAGCGGGTTACAATGAGCAGTTCTTC. Its translation: CASSVDPAGYNEQFF.

The chain employs TRBV15 and TRBJ2-7, with D possibly being TRBD1 (6 bases). CDR3 length equals 15 residues. Germline CDR1 LNHNV, CDR2 YYDKDF (reference sequence). Trimming removed 1 base from V and 2 bases from J, with 12 bases in between. As DNA, the CDR3 is TGTGCCACCAGCAGAGGGACAGTCTTTACCTACGAGCAGTACTTC. It specifies CATSRGTVFTYEQYF. Drawing the rest from reference TRBV15 and TRBJ2-7, the complete variable domain is DAMVIQNPRYQVTQFGKPVTLSCSQTLNHNVMYWYQQKSSQAPKLLFHYYDKDFNNEADTPDNFQSRRPNTSFCFLDIRSPGLGDTAMYLCATSRGTVFTYEQYFGPGTRLTVT.

This clone appeared once. The CDR3 DNA is TGTGCCAGCAGCTTCGACCTCGGGACAGGGCCTAACTATGGCTACACCTTC. Translation gives CASSFDLGTGPNYGYTF. The V and J genes are TRBV7-2 and TRBJ1-2, with 9 bases identical to TRBD1. The trim removed 3 bases at V and 0 bases at J, leaving 8 bases unmatched. The germline gives CDR1 SGHTA, CDR2 FQGNSA. This CDR3 is built from 17 residues. Drawing the rest from reference TRBV7-2 and TRBJ1-2, the complete variable domain is GAGVSQSPSNKVTEKGKDVELRCDPISGHTALYWYRQSLGQGLEFLIYFQGNSAPDKSGLPSDRFSAERTGGSVSTLTIQRTQQEDSAVYLCASSFDLGTGPNYGYTFGSGTRLTVV.

V and J are TRBV6-1 and TRBJ2-2, with 9 bases identical to TRBD2. Germline lookup yields CDR1 MNHNS and CDR2 SASEGT. There are 16 residues in the CDR3. J lost 3 bases, V lost 3 bases, and 5 bases had no gene match. The CDR3 DNA follows: TGTGCCAGCAGTGATAGCGGGGGAACGCACACCGGGGAGCTGTTTTTT. Its translation: CASSDSGGTHTGELFF.

The V and J genes are TRBV9 and TRBJ2-5; 7 nucleotides align to TRBD1. In germline, CDR1 is SGDLS, CDR2 YYNGEE. With 0 bases clipped from V and 4 bases from J, the junction kept 12 bases outside the gene matches. This CDR3 has 17 residues. The CDR3 DNA sequence: TGTGCCAGCAGCGTAGCTACGACAGGGTCTCGTCGAGAGACCCAGTACTTC. Its translation is CASSVATTGSRRETQYF.

CDR3 in DNA: TGTGCCAGTAGTATTTACAGGGGGACCCTCCACTTT. Translation gives CASSIYRGTLHF. The chain is built from TRBV19 and TRBJ1-6; 8 bases fit TRBD1. V lost 3 bases, J lost 14 bases, and 3 bases stayed unmatched. Germline V gene data show CDR1 as LNHDA and CDR2 as SQIVND (reference sequence). The CDR3 contains 12 residues.

V gene TRBV30 combines with J gene TRBJ2-5; D not certain. In germline, CDR1 is GTSNPN, CDR2 SVGIG (reference sequence). The V end lost 4 bases, the J end lost 4 bases, and 13 bases lay between the germline ends. The CDR3 totals 13 residues. The CDR3 DNA is TGTGCCTGGAATATCAATTTTAGAGAGACCCAGTACTTC. It yields the protein CAWNINFRETQYF.

Notes on this clone: Other DNA sequences in this specimen translate into the identical CDR3. The gene calls are TRBV24-1 and TRBJ1-5, with D uncertain. The V end was cut by 4 bases, the J end by 2 bases, with 8 bases between. Germline CDR1 reads KGHDR; CDR2 reads SFDVKD. This CDR3 spans 14 amino acids. CDR3 in DNA: TGTGCCACCAGTGACCCCACAGGCAATCAGCCCCAGCATTTT. Translating gives CATSDPTGNQPQHF.

A note on this clone: The same CDR3 can be traced to other DNA sequences in this sample. V gene TRBV7-8 combines with J gene TRBJ2-3, with TRBD1 identical over 7 bases. The V gene end was trimmed by 1 base and the J gene end by 3 bases; junction bases not matched to a gene: 1. Germline V gives CDR1 SGHVS, CDR2 FQNEAQ. The CDR3 spans 14 residues. The CDR3, as DNA: TGTGCCAGCAGCTTAGACAGGGGAACAGATACGCAGTATTTT. Its protein is CASSLDRGTDTQYF.

The chain employs TRBV6-5 and TRBJ2-1; tentative D call: TRBD1 (5 bases). The germline V gene has CDR1 MNHEY and CDR2 SVGAGI. The ends were cut back, 2 bases at V and 6 bases at J, with 11 bases in the middle. The CDR3 runs 14 residues. The CDR3 DNA is TGTGCCAGCAGTTACACCCAGGGTTTCAATGAGCAGTTCTTC. Its translation is CASSYTQGFNEQFF.

The table lists this clone with a few counts. The CDR3 DNA reads TGCGCCAGCAAAGCTCTCTCGAACACCGGGGAGCTGTTTTTT. Its translation is CASKALSNTGELFF. The rearrangement uses TRBV5-1 and TRBJ2-2; D gene ambiguous. Trimming took 6 bases from V and 0 from J, leaving 9 bases between them. The V gene's germline CDR1 is SGHRS and CDR2 YFSETQ. The CDR3 covers 14 residues.

The rearrangement joins TRBV18 to TRBJ1-1; D gene unclear. Between the trimmed V and J ends, which lost 1 base and 7 bases, there was a span of 4 bases. This CDR3 spans 11 amino acids. The germline V gene encodes CDR1 KGHSH and CDR2 LQKENI. The CDR3 is CASSPLREAFF. In nucleotides, the CDR3 is TGTGCCAGCTCACCACTCCGTGAAGCTTTCTTT.

The chain employs TRBV6-2 or TRBV6-3 and TRBJ1-3; D ambiguous. Trimming removed 0 bases at V and 0 bases at J, with 6 bases between. This CDR3 comprises 15 residues. The germline gives CDR1 MNHEY, CDR2 SVGEGT. Here the CDR3 reads CASSYSSDSGNTIYF. The CDR3 DNA follows: TGTGCCAGCAGTTACTCGAGCGACTCTGGAAACACCATATATTTT.

This chain links TRBV9 with TRBJ1-4; D unresolved. Trimming cost V 4 bases and J 8 bases, with 12 bases left between them. The CDR3 is made up of 13 amino acids. In germline, CDR1 is SGDLS, CDR2 YYNGEE. In nucleotides, the CDR3 is TGTGCCAGCAGCCCCGGCGGGGTCGAAAAACTGTTTTTT. This codes for CASSPGGVEKLFF.

This chain uses TRBV7-2 with TRBJ1-1; the D is unclear. The CDR3 spans 13 residues. The V and J ends lost 5 bases and 4 bases respectively, with 11 bases between them. CDR1 is SGHTA and CDR2 is FQGNSA in the germline V gene. In nucleotides, the CDR3 is TGTGCCAGCAGCGCCGAGCGGGGCACTGAAGCTTTCTTT. Its protein product is CASSAERGTEAFF.

The J gene is TRBJ1-2, the V gene TRBV4-1; TRBD1 matches 7 bases. V gave up 0 bases and J gave up 9 bases; unmatched junction bases: 1. Germline assignment: CDR1 MGHRA and CDR2 YSYEKL. The CDR3 is 12 residues long. The CDR3 here is CASSQDRGRYTF. The CDR3 nucleotides read TGCGCCAGCAGCCAAGATAGGGGGCGCTACACCTTC.

As for this clone: This sample includes further DNA sequences coding for the same CDR3. The V gene is TRBV5-1, the J gene TRBJ2-7; the match to TRBD1 covers 7 bases. This CDR3 is built from 13 residues. The J segment lost 4 bases and the V segment lost 2 bases, leaving 3 bases of the junction unmatched. Germline lookup yields CDR1 SGHRS and CDR2 YFSETQ. This CDR3 reads CASSLGGGYEQYF. CDR3 sequence (DNA): TGCGCCAGCAGCTTAGGGGGCGGTTACGAGCAGTACTTC.

The chain combines TRBV5-8 with TRBJ1-2, with D perhaps matching TRBD1 (6 bases). The germline gives CDR1 SGHTS, CDR2 YDEGEE. Trimming cost V 4 bases and J 2 bases, with 12 bases left between them. The CDR3 consists of 14 residues. The CDR3 spells CASSPETGNYGYTF. CDR3 nucleotides: TGTGCCAGCAGCCCCGAGACAGGAAACTATGGCTACACCTTC.

The chain employs TRBV27 and TRBJ2-5; 9 nucleotides align to TRBD1. Germline CDR1 reads MNHEY; CDR2 reads SMNVEV (reference sequence). The junction had 5 bases not matched to a gene; V was cut back by 4 bases and J by 5 bases. The CDR3 is made up of 14 amino acids. CDR3 residues: CASSSTGGPETQYF. The CDR3 DNA reads as TGTGCCAGCAGTTCGACAGGGGGTCCGGAGACCCAGTACTTC.

The chain uses TRBV5-5 and TRBJ1-6; 8 bases agree with TRBD1. Germline V gene sequence: CDR1 SGHKS, CDR2 YYEKEE (reference sequence). With V trimmed by 4 bases and J by 9 bases, 12 bases remained unmatched. The CDR3 sequence is 16 residues long. For the CDR3, the DNA is TGTGCCAGCAGCCCACCAGGACAGGGTATAGGTTCACCCCTCCACTTT. Its translation: CASSPPGQGIGSPLHF.

V gene TRBV27 combines with J gene TRBJ2-7, with 9 bases identical to TRBD1. CDR1 and CDR2 from the germline V gene are MNHEY and SMNVEV (reference sequence). This CDR3 is built from 15 residues. After removal of 2 bases from V and 10 bases from J, the junction contained 12 bases not matched to a gene. This CDR3 reads CASSLRTGTGFSQYF. Written as DNA, the CDR3 is TGTGCCAGCAGTTTACGAACCGGGACAGGGTTCTCACAGTACTTC.

The chain carries TRBV2 and TRBJ1-5; 10 nucleotides align to TRBD1. V trimming: 6 bases; J trimming: 7 bases; junction bases outside the gene matches: 12. Germline assignment: CDR1 SNHLY and CDR2 FYNNEI. The CDR3 is 16 amino acids. CDR3 sequence reads: CASSSNWGQGRQPQHF. The CDR3 nucleotides are TGTGCCAGCAGCTCCAATTGGGGACAGGGGAGGCAGCCCCAGCATTTT.

The chain recombines TRBV18 with TRBJ2-7; 10 nucleotides agree with TRBD2. After removal of 3 bases from V and 5 bases from J, the junction contained 7 bases not matched to a gene. The germline V gene has CDR1 KGHSH and CDR2 LQKENI. This CDR3 has 15 residues. CDR3 sequence (DNA): TGTGCCAGCTCACCCCCGGGACTAGCGAGGAACGAGCAGTACTTC. Protein product: CASSPPGLARNEQYF.

This clone showed up just once. The chain links TRBV5-4 to TRBJ2-5; 10 bases line up with TRBD1. The J segment lost 1 base and the V segment lost 3 bases, leaving 6 bases of the junction unmatched. CDR3 length: 16 amino acids. Germline V gene lookup returns CDR1 SGHNT and CDR2 YYREEE (reference sequence). The CDR3 nucleotides are TGTGCCAGCAGCTCACCAGACAGGGGGCTCCAAGAGACCCAGTACTTC. Its translation is CASSSPDRGLQETQYF.